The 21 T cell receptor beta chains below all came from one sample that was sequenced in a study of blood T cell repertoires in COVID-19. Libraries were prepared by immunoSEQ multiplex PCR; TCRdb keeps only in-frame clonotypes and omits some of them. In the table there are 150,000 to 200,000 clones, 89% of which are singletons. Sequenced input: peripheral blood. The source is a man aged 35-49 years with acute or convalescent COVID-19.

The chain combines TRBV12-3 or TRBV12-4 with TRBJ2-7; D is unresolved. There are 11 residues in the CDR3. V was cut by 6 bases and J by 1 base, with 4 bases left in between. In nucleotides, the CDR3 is TGTGCCAGCAGCCCGTCCTACGAGCAGTACTTC. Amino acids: CASSPSYEQYF.

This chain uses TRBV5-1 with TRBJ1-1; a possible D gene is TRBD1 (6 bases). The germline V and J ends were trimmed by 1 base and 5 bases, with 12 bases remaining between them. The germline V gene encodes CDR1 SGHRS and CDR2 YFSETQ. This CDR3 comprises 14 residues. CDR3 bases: TGCGCCAGCAGCTTGATCAGGGGTAGGACTGAAGCTTTCTTT. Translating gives CASSLIRGRTEAFF.

CDR3 nucleotides: TGTGCCAGCTCACCGGGGACAGGGGGCCGGGTCACTGAAGCTTTCTTT. It encodes CASSPGTGGRVTEAFF. The chain joins TRBV18 to TRBJ1-1; TRBD1 matches at 12 bases. The germline V gene encodes CDR1 KGHSH and CDR2 LQKENI. V lost 3 bases, J lost 4 bases, and 6 bases stayed unmatched. This CDR3 comprises 16 residues.

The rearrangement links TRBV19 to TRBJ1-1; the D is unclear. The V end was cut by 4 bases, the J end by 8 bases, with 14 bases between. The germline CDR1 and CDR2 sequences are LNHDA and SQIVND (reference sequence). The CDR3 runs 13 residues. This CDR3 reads CASSRTAVAEAFF. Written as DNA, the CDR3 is TGTGCCAGTAGTAGGACTGCGGTCGCCGAAGCTTTCTTT.

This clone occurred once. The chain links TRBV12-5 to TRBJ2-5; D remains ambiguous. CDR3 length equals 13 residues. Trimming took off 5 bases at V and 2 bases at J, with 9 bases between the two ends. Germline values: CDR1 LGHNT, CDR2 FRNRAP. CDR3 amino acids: CASGPDLQETQYF. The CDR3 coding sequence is TGTGCTAGTGGTCCCGATCTACAAGAGACCCAGTACTTC.

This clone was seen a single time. CDR3: CATSRGSLLLETSGDHNEQFF. The CDR3 region has the DNA TGTGCCACCAGCAGGGGATCACTACTTTTAGAGACTAGCGGGGACCACAATGAGCAGTTCTTC. The chain is built from TRBV15 and TRBJ2-1, with 11 bases identical to TRBD2. Per germline, CDR1 LNHNV and CDR2 YYDKDF (reference sequence). J gave up 5 bases and V 3 bases, and 21 bases lay outside the gene matches. The CDR3 runs to 21 residues.

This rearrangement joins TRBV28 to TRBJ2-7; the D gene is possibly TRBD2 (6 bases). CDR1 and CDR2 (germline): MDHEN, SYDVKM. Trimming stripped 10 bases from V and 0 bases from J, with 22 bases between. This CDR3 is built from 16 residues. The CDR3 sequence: CATVSGAGVLSYEQYF. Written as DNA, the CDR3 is TGTGCCACCGTTTCGGGAGCCGGGGTCCTCTCCTACGAGCAGTACTTC.

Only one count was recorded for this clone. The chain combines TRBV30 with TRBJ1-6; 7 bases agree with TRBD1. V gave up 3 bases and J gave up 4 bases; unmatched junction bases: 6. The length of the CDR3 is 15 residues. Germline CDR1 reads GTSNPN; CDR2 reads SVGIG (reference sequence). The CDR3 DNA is TGTGCCTGGAGGATAGACAGGGTTTATAATTCACCCCTCCACTTT. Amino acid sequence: CAWRIDRVYNSPLHF.

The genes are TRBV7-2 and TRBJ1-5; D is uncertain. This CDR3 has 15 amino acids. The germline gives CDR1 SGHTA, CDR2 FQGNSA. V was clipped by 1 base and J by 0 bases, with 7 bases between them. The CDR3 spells CASSLDSPSNQPQHF. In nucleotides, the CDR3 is TGTGCCAGCAGCTTAGACTCCCCTAGCAATCAGCCCCAGCATTTT.

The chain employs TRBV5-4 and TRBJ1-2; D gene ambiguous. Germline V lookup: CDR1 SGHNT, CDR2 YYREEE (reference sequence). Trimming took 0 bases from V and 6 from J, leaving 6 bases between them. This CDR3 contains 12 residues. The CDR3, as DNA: TGTGCCAGCAGCTTGGACGAGCATGGCTACACCTTC. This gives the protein CASSLDEHGYTF.

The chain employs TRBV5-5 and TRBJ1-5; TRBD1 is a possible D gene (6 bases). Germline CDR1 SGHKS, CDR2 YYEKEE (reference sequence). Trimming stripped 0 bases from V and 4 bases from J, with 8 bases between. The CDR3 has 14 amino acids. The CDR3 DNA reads TGTGCCAGCAGCTTGGCCCAGGGGAATCAGCCCCAGCATTTT. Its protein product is CASSLAQGNQPQHF.

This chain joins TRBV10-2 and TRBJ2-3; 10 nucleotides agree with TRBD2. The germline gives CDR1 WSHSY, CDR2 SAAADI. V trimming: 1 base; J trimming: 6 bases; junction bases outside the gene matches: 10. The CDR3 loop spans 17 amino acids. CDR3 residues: CASSEWVAGGLEDTQYF. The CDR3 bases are TGCGCCAGCAGTGAGTGGGTAGCGGGGGGCTTAGAGGATACGCAGTATTTT.

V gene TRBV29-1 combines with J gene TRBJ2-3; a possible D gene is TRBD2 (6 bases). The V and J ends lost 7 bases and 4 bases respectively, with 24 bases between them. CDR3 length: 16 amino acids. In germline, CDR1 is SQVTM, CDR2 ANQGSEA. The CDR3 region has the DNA TGCAGCGCGATTAGCGGTGGAAACTCTCATGCAGATACGCAGTATTTT. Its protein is CSAISGGNSHADTQYF.

CDR3 bases: TGTGCCAGCAGCTTAGTAAGGACAAAAGAGACCCAGTACTTC. Protein: CASSLVRTKETQYF. The rearrangement uses TRBV7-9 and TRBJ2-5; D possibly corresponds to TRBD1 (5 bases). Trimming stripped 1 base from V and 3 bases from J, with 9 bases between. Germline CDR1 SEHNR, CDR2 FQNEAQ (reference sequence). The CDR3 length is 14 residues.

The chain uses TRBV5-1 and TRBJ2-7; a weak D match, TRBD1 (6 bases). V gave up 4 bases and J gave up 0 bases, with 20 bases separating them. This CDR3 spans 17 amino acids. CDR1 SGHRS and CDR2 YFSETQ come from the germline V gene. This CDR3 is CASSPRARTASSYEQYF. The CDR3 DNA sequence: TGCGCCAGCAGCCCCCGGGCCAGGACAGCCAGCTCCTACGAGCAGTACTTC.

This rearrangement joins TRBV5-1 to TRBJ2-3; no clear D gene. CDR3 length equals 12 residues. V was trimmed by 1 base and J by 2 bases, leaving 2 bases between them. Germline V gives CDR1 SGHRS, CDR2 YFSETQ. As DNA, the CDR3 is TGCGCCAGCAGCTTGCACACAGATACGCAGTATTTT. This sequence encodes CASSLHTDTQYF.

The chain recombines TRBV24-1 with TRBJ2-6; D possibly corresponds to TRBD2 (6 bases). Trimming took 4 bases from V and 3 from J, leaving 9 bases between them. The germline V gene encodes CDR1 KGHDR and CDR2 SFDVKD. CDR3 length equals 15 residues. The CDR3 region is CATSEGGDGANVLTF. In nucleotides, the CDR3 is TGTGCCACCAGTGAAGGAGGGGATGGGGCCAACGTCCTGACTTTC.

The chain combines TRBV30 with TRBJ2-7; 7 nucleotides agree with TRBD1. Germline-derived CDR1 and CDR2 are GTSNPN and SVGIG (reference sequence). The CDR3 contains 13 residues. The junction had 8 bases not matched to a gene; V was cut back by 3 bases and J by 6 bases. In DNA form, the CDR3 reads TGTGCCTGGAGCCCGACAGGGCAGGGCGAGCAGTACTTC. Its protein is CAWSPTGQGEQYF.

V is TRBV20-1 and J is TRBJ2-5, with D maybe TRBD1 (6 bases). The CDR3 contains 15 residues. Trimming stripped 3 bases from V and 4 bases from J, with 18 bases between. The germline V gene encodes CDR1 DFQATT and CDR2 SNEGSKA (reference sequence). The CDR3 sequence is CSASSPGQQLETQYF. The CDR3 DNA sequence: TGCAGTGCTAGTTCCCCCGGACAGCAACTAGAGACCCAGTACTTC.

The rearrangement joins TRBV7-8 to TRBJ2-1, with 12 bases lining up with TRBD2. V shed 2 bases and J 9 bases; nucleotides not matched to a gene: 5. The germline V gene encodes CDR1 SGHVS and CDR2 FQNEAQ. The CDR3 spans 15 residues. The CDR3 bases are TGTGCCAGCAGCTTACTAGCGGGGGGGCCGACTGAGCAGTTCTTC. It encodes CASSLLAGGPTEQFF. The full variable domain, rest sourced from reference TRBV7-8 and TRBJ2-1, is GAGVSQSPRYKVAKRGQDVALRCDPISGHVSLFWYQQALGQGPEFLTYFQNEAQLDKSGLPSDRFFAERPEGSVSTLKIQRTQQEDSAVYLCASSLLAGGPTEQFFGPGTRLTVL.

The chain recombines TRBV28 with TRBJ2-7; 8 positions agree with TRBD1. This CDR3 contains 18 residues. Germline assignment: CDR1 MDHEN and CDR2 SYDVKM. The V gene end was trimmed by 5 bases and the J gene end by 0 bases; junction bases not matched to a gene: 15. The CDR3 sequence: CASSPPGQVSDSSYEQYF. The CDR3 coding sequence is TGTGCCAGCAGTCCGCCGGGACAGGTCTCCGACAGCTCCTACGAGCAGTACTTC.